This TCR beta chain was captured in a study of glioma-infiltrating T cells after dendritic cell vaccination. Study summary: Samples are from glioblastoma patients in Phase I and II dendritic cell vaccine trials. Patients received autologous tumor lysate-pulsed dendritic cell vaccination between about 2003 and 2013. Regarding the study as a whole: Patients with more pretreatment TILs had longer time to progression and survival.

V gave up 3 bases and J gave up 8 bases, with 18 bases separating them. The germline V gene has CDR1 SGHNT and CDR2 YENEEA. The length of the CDR3 is 15 residues. To note about this clone: Its target is unknown.

Amplification used 60 V beta primers and 13 J beta primers. Method: immunoSEQ multiplex PCR; TCRdb's copy keeps in-frame clones and lacks some. This repertoire shows tens of thousands of clones, roughly 84% found once; its top ten account for more than 2%. Time point in this sample: after dendritic cell vaccination, including at tumor progression/relapse. This clonotype originated in a human donor with glioblastoma. Material: blood, obtained after dendritic cell vaccination. V and J are TRBV11-3 and TRBJ2-3, with D possibly TRBD1 on 7 matching bases. The CDR3 sequence is CASSFFPGTAGTQYF. CDR3 in DNA: TGTGCCAGCAGCTTTTTTCCCGGGACAGCGGGTACGCAGTATTTT.